These T cell receptor beta chains were read from a single sample in a study of beta chain features in type 1 diabetes. The assay was immunoSEQ multiplex PCR, and TCRdb's table has in-frame clones only and misses some. The sample comprises hundreds of thousands of clones, 15% of which are singletons, and 0.093% rests with the top ten. Sequences were obtained from naive CD4+ T cells from blood. Receptors were obtained from a man aged 18 to 29 in good health. CDR3s include the opening cysteine and the closing phenylalanine or tryptophan. The D gene is left open where the match is weak. Size is stated for part of the rows, as once, few or many counts, or as a class when the clone is expanded.

v_call,j_call,clone_size,d_call,cdr3_aa,cdr3_nt
TRBV6-1,TRBJ2-7,NA,NA,CASRGETYEQYF,TGTGCCAGCAGAGGGGAAACCTACGAGCAGTACTTC
TRBV6-5,TRBJ1-2,few,TRBD1,CASRTTGYYGYTF,TGTGCCAGCAGAACGACAGGGTACTATGGCTACACCTTC
TRBV5-1,TRBJ2-5,few,TRBD2,CASSLLAGGSQETQYF,TGCGCCAGCAGCTTACTAGCGGGGGGTTCACAAGAGACCCAGTACTTC
TRBV10-3,TRBJ1-5,NA,NA,CAISSYAEGSSNQPQHF,TGTGCCATCAGTAGTTACGCTGAAGGGTCTAGCAATCAGCCCCAGCATTTT
TRBV4-3,TRBJ2-7,NA,NA,CASSQEQWQGSYEQYF,TGCGCCAGCAGCCAAGAGCAATGGCAGGGGTCATACGAGCAGTACTTC
TRBV4-1,TRBJ2-2,few,NA,CASSRGTPNTGELFF,TGCGCCAGCAGCCGGGGGACACCCAACACCGGGGAGCTGTTTTTT
TRBV30,TRBJ1-5,NA,NA,CAWSVRELGHQPQHF,TGTGCCTGGAGTGTACGAGAGCTTGGCCATCAGCCCCAGCATTTT
TRBV10-3,TRBJ1-6,NA,TRBD1,CAINAGQGNSPLHF,TGTGCCATCAACGCGGGACAGGGGAATTCACCCCTCCACTTT
TRBV5-4,TRBJ2-2,NA,NA,CASSLERTGELFF,TGTGCCAGCAGCTTGGAACGAACCGGGGAGCTGTTTTTT
TRBV18,TRBJ1-4,NA,NA,CASSPRPKLETNEKLFF,TGTGCCAGCTCACCACGACCGAAGCTGGAGACTAATGAAAAACTGTTTTTT
TRBV9,TRBJ1-2,NA,NA,CASSKTGGYGYTF,TGTGCCAGCAGCAAAACGGGGGGCTATGGCTACACCTTC
TRBV9,TRBJ1-2,NA,TRBD1,CASRGTGVFHGYTF,TGTGCCAGCAGAGGGACAGGGGTCTTCCATGGCTACACCTTC
TRBV30,TRBJ1-6,NA,TRBD1,CAWSGQGGTYNSPLHF,TGTGCCTGGAGTGGACAGGGGGGGACCTATAATTCACCCCTCCACTTT
TRBV18,TRBJ1-1,few,NA,CASSPLDRLSEAFF,TGTGCCAGCTCACCTCTGGACCGTTTATCTGAAGCTTTCTTT
TRBV28,TRBJ2-5,few,NA,CASSLSETQYF,TGTGCCAGCAGTCTCTCAGAGACCCAGTACTTC
TRBV14,TRBJ2-7,few,NA,CASSQEAHSQLDF,TGTGCCAGCAGCCAAGAGGCCCATTCCCAACTTGACTTC
TRBV7-2,TRBJ1-1,NA,NA,CASSLANMRNTEAFF,TGTGCCAGCAGCTTAGCGAATATGAGGAACACTGAAGCTTTCTTT
TRBV27,TRBJ2-7,NA,NA,CASSLSGELKYF,TGTGCCAGCAGTTTATCCGGGGAGTTAAAGTACTTC
TRBV2,TRBJ1-1,few,TRBD1,CASSRQGGNTEAFF,TGTGCCAGCAGTAGACAGGGAGGGAACACTGAAGCTTTCTTT
TRBV30,TRBJ2-1,few,NA,CAWSIEAWGFQFF,TGTGCCTGGAGTATAGAGGCGTGGGGTTTTCAGTTCTTC
TRBV7-9,TRBJ1-1,NA,NA,CASSAFRTANTEAFF,TGTGCCAGCAGCGCCTTTAGGACCGCGAACACTGAAGCTTTCTTT
TRBV5-1,TRBJ1-2,NA,NA,CASSSQGIVGYTF,TGCGCCAGCAGCTCCCAAGGGATTGTGGGCTACACCTTC
TRBV20-1,TRBJ1-1,NA,TRBD1,CSAVQGTEAFF,TGCAGTGCAGTACAGGGGACTGAAGCTTTCTTT
TRBV9,TRBJ2-2,NA,NA,CASSPRGGASITGELFF,TGTGCCAGCAGCCCTCGGGGCGGGGCTAGCATAACCGGGGAGCTGTTTTTT
TRBV9,TRBJ1-3,NA,NA,CASSVGENTIYF,TGTGCCAGCAGCGTAGGGGAAAACACCATATATTTT
TRBV28,TRBJ2-4,NA,TRBD2,CVAGGRENIQYF,TGTGTAGCGGGGGGAAGGGAAAACATTCAGTACTTC
TRBV7-3,TRBJ2-3,few,NA,CASSLVADTQYF,TGTGCCAGCAGCTTAGTGGCAGATACGCAGTATTTT
TRBV9,TRBJ2-2,NA,NA,CASSSGHANTGELFF,TGTGCCAGCAGCTCGGGACACGCGAACACCGGGGAGCTGTTTTTT